This T cell receptor (beta chain) was identified in a study of naive and memory T cell subsets (dated by TCRdb to 2016 to 2017). For the study in its entirety: Sorted naive and memory T cell subsets from peripheral blood were analyzed in the study using a UMI-based, open-source pipeline for TCR alpha and beta sequencing. RNA was DNase-treated and reverse transcribed with TCR constant-region primers, mostly using SuperScript III. The functional CMV T cell responses agreed completely with IgG serology results. Results and caveats for the whole study, not just this receptor: No ground truth was available to validate the repertoire findings for the naive and memory subsets. A power law was followed by TCR abundance, with an exponent that differed between naive and memory subsets but was consistent across the three individuals. Gini index rose and Shannon and inverse Simpson diversity fell from naive through CM, EM and EMRA in both CD4 and CD8 cells. RNA-based TCR counts may be influenced by expression changes linked to T cell activation and differentiation. Once error correction was done, more than 90% of naive TCR sequences showed up just once, which made the naive abundance distributions much steeper than those of the memory subsets. A few larger clonotypes were present in naive repertoires, particularly the CD8 repertoires, and these clonotypes were possibly memory cells re-expressing CD45RA. Each clonotype was defined as a single alpha or beta chain sequence rather than as a paired alpha/beta receptor.

This clonotype was seen only a few times. The antigen it binds to is not known. Per-nucleotide qualities are absent, and no much larger clonotype sits a single base away. From the second PCR step on, the TCR alpha and beta chain libraries were amplified in separate reactions. The CMV status of each donor was determined by measuring IFNgamma production from CD4+ T cells after fresh PBMCs had been stimulated overnight with CMV viral lysate. Miltenyi beads were used first to positively select CD4 T cells, and CD8 T cells were then positively selected from the CD4-negative fraction. Cells were stained for CD3, CD4, CD8, CD45RA, CD27 and a live/dead dye and were sorted on a BD Aria II into four subsets based on CD45RA and CD27. Blood was obtained from three healthy volunteers, and the blood from each volunteer was fractionated into CD4 and CD8 T cells and subsequently into four differentiation subsets. Approximately 120 ml of peripheral blood was drawn per donor, and PBMC were isolated by Ficoll-Paque PLUS density-gradient centrifugation. Sorted cells were lysed in RLT buffer, after which RNA was extracted using a Qiagen RNeasy kit and stored at -80 degrees C.

The library relied on UMI-ligation and nested PCR. An equimolar mix of two oligonucleotides covering both TRBC1 and TRBC2 was used as the beta constant-region primer. The ligated cDNA went through four rounds of PCR with nested alpha and beta constant-region primers together with the SP2 primer. A single-stranded oligonucleotide bearing the SP2 primer plus a 12-nucleotide UMI was ligated onto the 3' end of the cDNA by T4 RNA ligase 1. Incubation of the ligation reaction lasted about 20-25 hours at 16 degrees C. PCR2 was usually performed as a SYBR Green qPCR and halted at a preset threshold so that over-amplification would not occur. Every purification after the first one was done using Agencourt AMPure XP magnetic beads. Libraries were quantified by Qubit and checked on a TapeStation, with a main peak expected near 650 bp. Sequencing of the pooled libraries was done on an Illumina MiSeq using v2 2x251 paired-end kits, which typically yielded about 0.85-2.3 million reads per sample. Each sample was pooled at approximately 4.3 nM, and about 5-8% PhiX was included to help cluster recognition. The published analysis was carried out like this. Using tag matching that tolerated one base-pair mismatch, Decombinator assigned V and J genes to FASTQ reads that had been processed by Demultiplexor. By using UMIs, Collapsinator corrected both sequencing errors and the frequency errors caused by PCR heterogeneity. CDR3Translator translated TCRs and extracted CDR3s from the conserved cysteine to the FGXG phenylalanine, flagging non-productive sequences. Gini, Shannon entropy and inverse Simpson indices were calculated on repertoires that had been subsampled to equal numbers of UMI-defined TCRs. Within the linear range, a power law was fitted to clonotype abundance distributions using maximum likelihood. Similar UMI counts, unique TCR numbers and clonal distributions were obtained with the pipeline and with MIGEC on one naive CD8 sample. One analysis removed from the naive repertoire any naive TCRs that were also found in any memory subset from the same donor. Repertoires were searched for approximately 7,000 CMV-associated CDR3 sequences compiled from VDJdb and a published dataset. TCRdb reprocessed the public reads (quality trimming at Q25 with fastp, clone calling with MiXCR) and kept in-frame beta chains. Each CDR3 protein gets just one entry, which takes the most common genes and DNA from the rows behind it. None of the V and J calls come from the authors' own analysis; TCRdb made them. This sample gives under 150,000 distinct CDR3 sequences in total; about 20% of them show up just once. Clones ranked in the top ten supply about 0.57% of the sample.

Sequencing was performed on naive CD8+ T cells from blood. This specimen's cell subset or site label, per the study, means: naive T cells, CD45RA high CD27+. The TCR comes from a human donor in good health.

The CDR3 region has the sequence CASTLTEYNEQFF. The nucleotide sequence is given as TGTGCCAGCACCCTGACAGAGTACAATGAGCAGTTCTTC. The sequence is built from TRBV5-5 and TRBJ2-1; the D region possibly corresponds to TRBD1 (5 bases align). CDR1 and CDR2 are read off the germline V gene (reference sequence) as SGHKS and YYEKEE. The CDR3 has 13 amino acids, counting the end cysteine and phenylalanine. Just the 39-base CDR3 DNA is kept, in frame starting at base 1. V is shortened by 6 bases, J by 4 bases, and the region joining them spans 11 bases.